The sequence of this T cell receptor (beta chain) was determined in a study of blood T cell repertoires in COVID-19. Study summary: There were acute and convalescent COVID-19 samples, and they came from the United States, Italy and Spain. PBMCs, B-cell-depleted T cells, or T cells were the source of the cDNA or gDNA that made up the material.

With regard to this clone: The junction and the germline gene differ at one end; a read error may be behind it.

Study processing details: Amplifying reference gene primers gave estimates of nucleated cell counts. Using immunoSEQ multiplex PCR, the repertoire was profiled, and TCRdb retains in-frame clones only, with some absent. V, J and clone size are those of that table, while D and trimming were read from the DNA. The table shows about 140,000 clones, with 85% to 90% occurring only once. The length of the CDR3 is 14 residues. Germline CDR1 and CDR2: LNHDA and SQIVND (reference sequence). The clonotype comes from a man aged 55 to 70 with active or convalescent COVID-19. V is TRBV19 and J is TRBJ1-1, with D perhaps TRBD1 (5 bases). The sequencing input was peripheral blood. CDR3 sequence (DNA): TGTGCGAGTAGGGTCGGGGGGAGTCGCACTGAAGCTTTCTTT. Translation: CASRVGGSRTEAFF.